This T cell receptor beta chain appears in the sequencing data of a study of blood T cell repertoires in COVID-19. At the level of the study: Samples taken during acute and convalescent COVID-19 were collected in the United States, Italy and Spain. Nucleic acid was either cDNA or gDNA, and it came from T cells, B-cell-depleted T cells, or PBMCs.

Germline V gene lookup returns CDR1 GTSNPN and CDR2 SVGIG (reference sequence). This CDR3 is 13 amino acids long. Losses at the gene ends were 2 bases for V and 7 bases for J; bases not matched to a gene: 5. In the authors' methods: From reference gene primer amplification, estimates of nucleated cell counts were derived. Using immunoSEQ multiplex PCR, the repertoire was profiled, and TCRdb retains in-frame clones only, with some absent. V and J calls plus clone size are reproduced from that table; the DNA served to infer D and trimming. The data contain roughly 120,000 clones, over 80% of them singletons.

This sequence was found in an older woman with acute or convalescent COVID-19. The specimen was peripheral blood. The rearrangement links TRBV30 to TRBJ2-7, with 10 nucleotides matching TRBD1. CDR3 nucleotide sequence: TGTGCCTGGAGTTGGACAGGGGGTTTTGAGCAGTACTTC. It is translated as CAWSWTGGFEQYF.